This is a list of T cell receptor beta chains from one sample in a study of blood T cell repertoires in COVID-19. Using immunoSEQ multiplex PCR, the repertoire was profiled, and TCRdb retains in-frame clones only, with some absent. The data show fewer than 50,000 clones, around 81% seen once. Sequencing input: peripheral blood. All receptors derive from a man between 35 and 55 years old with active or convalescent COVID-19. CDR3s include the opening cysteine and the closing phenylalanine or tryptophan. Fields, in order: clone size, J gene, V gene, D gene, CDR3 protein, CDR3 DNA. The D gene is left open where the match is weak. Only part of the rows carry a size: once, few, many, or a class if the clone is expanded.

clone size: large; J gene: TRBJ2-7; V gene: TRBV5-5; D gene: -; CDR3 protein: CASSSARYGEQYF; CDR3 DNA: TGTGCCAGCAGCTCCGCCCGATACGGCGAGCAGTACTTC
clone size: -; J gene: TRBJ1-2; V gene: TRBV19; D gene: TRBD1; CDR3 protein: CASSGRQGEYGYTF; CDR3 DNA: TGTGCCAGTAGTGGCAGACAGGGGGAATATGGCTACACCTTC
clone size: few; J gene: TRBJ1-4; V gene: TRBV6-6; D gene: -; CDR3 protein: CASSYRTPTTNEKLFF; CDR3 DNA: TGTGCCAGCAGTTATCGGACACCAACAACTAATGAAAAACTGTTTTTT
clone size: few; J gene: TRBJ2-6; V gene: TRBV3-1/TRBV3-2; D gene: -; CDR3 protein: CASSPRAPGTGANVLTF; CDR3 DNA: TGTGCCAGCAGCCCCCGCGCCCCCGGGACTGGGGCCAACGTCCTGACTTTC
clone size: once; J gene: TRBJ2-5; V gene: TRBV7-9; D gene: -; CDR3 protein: CASSPTMYNQETQYF; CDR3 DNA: TGTGCCAGCAGTCCCACAATGTACAACCAAGAGACCCAGTACTTC
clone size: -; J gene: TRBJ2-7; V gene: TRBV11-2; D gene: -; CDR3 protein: CASSLGDNYEQYF; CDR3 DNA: TGTGCCAGCAGCTTGGGTGACAACTACGAGCAGTACTTC
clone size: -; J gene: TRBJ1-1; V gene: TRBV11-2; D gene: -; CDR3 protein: CASSLQVMTEAFF; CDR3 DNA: TGTGCCAGCAGTTTACAGGTGATGACTGAAGCTTTCTTT
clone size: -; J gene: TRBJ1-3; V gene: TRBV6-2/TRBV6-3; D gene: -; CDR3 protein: CASSYSGSPGNTIYF; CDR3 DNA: TGTGCCAGCAGTTACTCGGGCTCCCCTGGAAACACCATATATTTT
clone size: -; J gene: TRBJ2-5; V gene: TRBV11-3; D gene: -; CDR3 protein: CASSLGYGPGETQYF; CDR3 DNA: TGTGCCAGCAGCTTAGGTTACGGTCCGGGGGAGACCCAGTACTTC
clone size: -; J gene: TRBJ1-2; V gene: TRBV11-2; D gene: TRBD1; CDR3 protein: CASSPTDRVGNGYTF; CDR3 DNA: TGTGCCAGCAGCCCCACGGACAGGGTGGGGAATGGCTACACCTTC
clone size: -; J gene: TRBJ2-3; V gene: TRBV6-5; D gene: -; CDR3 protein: CASRKPNADTQYF; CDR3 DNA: TGTGCCAGCAGGAAGCCCAATGCAGATACGCAGTATTTT
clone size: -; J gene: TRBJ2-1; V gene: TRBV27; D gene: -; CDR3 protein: CASRAEIHNEQFF; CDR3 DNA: TGTGCCAGCAGGGCGGAGATTCACAATGAGCAGTTCTTC
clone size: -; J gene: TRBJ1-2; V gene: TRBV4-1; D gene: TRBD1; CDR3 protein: CASSQGAPGTAINYGYTF; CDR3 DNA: TGCGCCAGCAGCCAAGGGGCCCCCGGGACAGCTATTAACTATGGCTACACCTTC
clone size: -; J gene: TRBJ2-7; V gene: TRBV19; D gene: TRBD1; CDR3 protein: CASSMRQGYEQYF; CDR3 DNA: TGTGCCAGTAGTATGAGACAGGGCTACGAGCAGTACTTC
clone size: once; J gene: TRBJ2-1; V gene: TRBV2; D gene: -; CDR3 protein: CASSEPGEGDEQFF; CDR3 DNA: TGTGCCAGCAGTGAACCGGGAGAGGGAGATGAGCAGTTCTTC
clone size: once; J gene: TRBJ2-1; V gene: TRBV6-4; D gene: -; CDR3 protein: CASSDWGSGLYNEQFF; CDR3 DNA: TGTGCCAGCAGTGACTGGGGTAGCGGACTATACAATGAGCAGTTCTTC
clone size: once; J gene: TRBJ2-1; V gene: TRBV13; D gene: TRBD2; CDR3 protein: CASSLGLAGFDEQFF; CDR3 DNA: TGTGCCAGCAGCCTGGGACTAGCGGGATTCGATGAGCAGTTCTTC
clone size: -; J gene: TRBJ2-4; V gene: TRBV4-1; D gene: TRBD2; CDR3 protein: CASSQERSSGGAENIQYF; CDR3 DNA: TGCGCCAGCAGCCAAGAACGAAGTAGCGGGGGGGCTGAAAACATTCAGTACTTC
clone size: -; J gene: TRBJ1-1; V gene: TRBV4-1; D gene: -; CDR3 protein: CASSTMRDTEAFF; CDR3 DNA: TGCGCCAGCAGCACCATGCGGGACACTGAAGCTTTCTTT
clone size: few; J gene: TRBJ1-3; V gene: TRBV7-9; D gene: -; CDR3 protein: CASSLVQGYSGNTIYF; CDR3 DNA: TGTGCCAGCAGCTTAGTTCAGGGCTACTCTGGAAACACCATATATTTT
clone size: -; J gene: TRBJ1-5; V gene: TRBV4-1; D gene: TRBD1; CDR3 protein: CASSQTGGYNQPQHF; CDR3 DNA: TGCGCCAGCAGCCAAACAGGGGGCTACAATCAGCCCCAGCATTTT
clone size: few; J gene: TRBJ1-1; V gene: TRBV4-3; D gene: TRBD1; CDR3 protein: CASSQNRGNTEAFF; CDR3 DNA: TGCGCCAGCAGCCAGAACAGGGGAAACACTGAAGCTTTCTTT
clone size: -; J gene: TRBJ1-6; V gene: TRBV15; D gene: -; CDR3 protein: CATSRDQGNNSPLHF; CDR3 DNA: TGTGCCACCAGCAGAGATCAGGGGAACAATTCACCCCTCCACTTT
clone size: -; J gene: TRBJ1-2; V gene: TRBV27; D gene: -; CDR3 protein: CASSLVGSGDYGYTF; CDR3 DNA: TGTGCCAGCAGTTTAGTCGGCTCGGGGGACTATGGCTACACCTTC
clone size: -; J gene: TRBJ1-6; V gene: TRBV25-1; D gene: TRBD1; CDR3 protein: CASSGQTGVGSPLHF; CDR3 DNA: TGTGCCAGCAGTGGTCAGACAGGGGTAGGATCACCCCTCCACTTT
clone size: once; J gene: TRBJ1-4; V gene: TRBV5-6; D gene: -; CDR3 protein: CASSSIQGYEKLFF; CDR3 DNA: TGTGCCAGCAGCTCCATCCAGGGGTATGAAAAACTGTTTTTT
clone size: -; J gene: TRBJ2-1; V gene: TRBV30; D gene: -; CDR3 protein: CAFLSVPSYNEQFF; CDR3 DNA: TGTGCCTTCCTTAGCGTCCCCTCCTACAATGAGCAGTTCTTC
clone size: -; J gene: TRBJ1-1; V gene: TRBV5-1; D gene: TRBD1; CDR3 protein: CASSSGTGGFPTEAFF; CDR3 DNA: TGCGCCAGCAGCAGCGGGACAGGGGGTTTCCCCACTGAAGCTTTCTTT
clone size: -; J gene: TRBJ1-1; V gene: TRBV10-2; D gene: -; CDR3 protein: CASSSQGRTEAFF; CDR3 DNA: TGCGCCAGCAGTTCGCAGGGTAGGACTGAAGCTTTCTTT
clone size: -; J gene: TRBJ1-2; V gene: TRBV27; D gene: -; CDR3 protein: CASSFGQGYGYTF; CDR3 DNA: TGTGCCAGCAGTTTCGGCCAGGGCTATGGCTACACCTTC
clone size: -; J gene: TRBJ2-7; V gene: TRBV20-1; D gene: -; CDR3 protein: CSAGSAYEQYF; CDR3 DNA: TGCAGTGCGGGCTCTGCCTACGAGCAGTACTTC
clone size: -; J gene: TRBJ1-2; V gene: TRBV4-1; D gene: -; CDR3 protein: CASSQERSGGYGYTF; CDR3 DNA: TGCGCCAGCAGCCAAGAACGGTCCGGGGGCTATGGCTACACCTTC
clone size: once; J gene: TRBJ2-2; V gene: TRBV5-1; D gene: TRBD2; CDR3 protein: CASSSPGGPTGELFF; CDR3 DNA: TGCGCCAGCAGCTCCCCGGGGGGGCCAACCGGGGAGCTGTTTTTT
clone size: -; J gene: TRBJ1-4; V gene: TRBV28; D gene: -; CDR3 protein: CASSLEEGLSLGEKLFF; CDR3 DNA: TGTGCCAGCAGTTTAGAGGAAGGACTGTCCCTCGGCGAAAAACTGTTTTTT
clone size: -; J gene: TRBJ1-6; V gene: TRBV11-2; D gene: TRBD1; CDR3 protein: CASSLDRQGALSPLHF; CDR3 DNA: TGTGCCAGCAGCTTAGATAGACAGGGGGCGCTTTCACCCCTCCACTTT
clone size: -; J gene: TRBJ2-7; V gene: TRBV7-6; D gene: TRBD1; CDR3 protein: CASSLVPRGPEQYF; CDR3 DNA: TGTGCCAGCAGCTTAGTGCCCAGGGGGCCCGAGCAGTACTTC
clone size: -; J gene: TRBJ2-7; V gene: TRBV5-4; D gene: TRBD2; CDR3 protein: CASSSSIAGGPYEQYF; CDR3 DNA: TGTGCCAGCAGCTCCTCAATAGCGGGAGGGCCCTACGAGCAGTACTTC
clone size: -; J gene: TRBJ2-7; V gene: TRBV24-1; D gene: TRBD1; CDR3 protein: CATSEGQGAYEQYF; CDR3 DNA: TGTGCCACCAGTGAGGGACAGGGGGCTTACGAGCAGTACTTC
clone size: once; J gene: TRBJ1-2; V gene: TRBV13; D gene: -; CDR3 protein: CASSLSLGYTF; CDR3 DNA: TGTGCCAGCAGCCTATCCCTAGGCTACACCTTC
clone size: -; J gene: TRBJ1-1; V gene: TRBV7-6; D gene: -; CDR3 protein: CASSSPGGRANTEAFF; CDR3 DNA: TGTGCCAGCAGCTCCCCGGGGGGGAGGGCGAACACTGAAGCTTTCTTT
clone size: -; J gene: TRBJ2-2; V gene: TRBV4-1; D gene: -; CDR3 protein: CASSPLNTGELFF; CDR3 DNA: TGCGCCAGCAGCCCCTTAAACACCGGGGAGCTGTTTTTT
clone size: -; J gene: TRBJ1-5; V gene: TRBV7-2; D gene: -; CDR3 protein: CASSPGGPEPQHF; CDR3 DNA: TGTGCCAGCAGCCCCGGGGGGCCGGAGCCCCAGCATTTT
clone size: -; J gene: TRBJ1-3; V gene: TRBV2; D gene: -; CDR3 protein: CASSLRGSGNTIYF; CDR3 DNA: TGTGCCAGCAGTCTCAGGGGCTCTGGAAACACCATATATTTT
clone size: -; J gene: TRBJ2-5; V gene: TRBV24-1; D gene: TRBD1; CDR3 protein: CATGTGGGETQYF; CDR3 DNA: TGTGCCACGGGGACAGGGGGCGGTGAGACCCAGTACTTC
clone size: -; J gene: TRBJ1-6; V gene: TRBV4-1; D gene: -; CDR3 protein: CASSQTPEIYNSPLHF; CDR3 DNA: TGCGCCAGCAGCCAAACTCCTGAAATCTATAATTCACCCCTCCACTTT
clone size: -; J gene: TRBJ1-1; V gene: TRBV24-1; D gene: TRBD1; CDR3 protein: CATRGTGETEAFF; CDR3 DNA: TGTGCCACCAGGGGGACAGGGGAGACTGAAGCTTTCTTT
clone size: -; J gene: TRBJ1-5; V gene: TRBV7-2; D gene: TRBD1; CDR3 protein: CASSLKTGGYQPQHF; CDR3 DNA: TGTGCCAGCAGCTTAAAGACAGGGGGGTATCAGCCCCAGCATTTT